This T cell receptor (beta chain) was retrieved from a study of blood T cell repertoires in COVID-19. Using immunoSEQ multiplex PCR, the repertoire was profiled, and TCRdb retains in-frame clones only, with some absent. The table has 250,000 or so clones, more than 75% seen once. This CDR3 has 16 amino acids. Germline CDR1 is SGHNT and CDR2 is YENEEA. Trimming removed 5 bases from V and 3 bases from J; junction bases left unmatched: 10. Sequenced input: peripheral blood. This rearrangement joins TRBV11-3 to TRBJ2-3; TRBD1 aligns across 8 bases. This sequence was found in a man in his forties with active or convalescent COVID-19. In DNA form, the CDR3 reads TGTGCCAGCAGCACTCGACAGGGGTGGGGTACAGATACGCAGTATTTT. Its translation: CASSTRQGWGTDTQYF.